This TCR beta chain was profiled in a study of CXCR3-negative and CXCR3-positive naive CD8 T cells. Study findings and constraints: CXCR3-positive naive cells carried more hydrophobic TRB CDR3s than CXCR3-negative naive cells did.

The germline V gene has CDR1 ENHRY and CDR2 SYGVKD. The CDR3 extends over 14 amino acids. Sorts that each held 270,000 or so cells were run in triplicate for every CD8+ T cell subset. A CD45RO-CCR7+CD27+CD95- phenotype identified naive CD8+ T cells. UMI-labeled TRB cDNA libraries were prepared by 5' RACE. TCRdb processed the 5' RACE reads again and assigns one entry to each CDR3 protein, with no DNA. Listed are 100,000 to 150,000 distinct CDR3 sequences; approximately 0.5% falls within the top ten. Comment on this clonotype: The antigen is undetermined.

The gene calls are TRBV10-3 and TRBJ1-6. This receptor was obtained from a human donor in good health. Some clones in this sample may be carry-over from other donors' samples. The sample comprised naive CXCR3- CD8+ T cells from blood. Subset indicated: CD45RO-CCR7+CD27+CD95- naive CD8+ T cells lacking CXCR3 (TNR3-). The CDR3 loop reads CAIGGGSLNSPLHF.